A single count supports the clone carrying this TCR beta chain. The V gene's germline CDR1 is MNHEY and CDR2 SVGEGT. V was cut by 3 bases and J by 2 bases, with 16 bases left in between. This CDR3 is 17 amino acids long. Methods used by the authors: Counts of nucleated cells, estimated from reference gene primer amplification, were obtained. TCRdb's table, derived via immunoSEQ multiplex PCR, lists solely in-frame clones and lacks some. The D gene and trimming were derived from the DNA, and the V and J assignments and clone size from that table. In the table there are some 150,000 clones, around 76% of which are singletons. The data originate from a study of blood T cell repertoires in COVID-19. Looking at the study overall: Sites across the United States, Italy and Spain contributed samples from acute and convalescent COVID-19. From T cells, B-cell-depleted T cells, or PBMCs came the material, which was cDNA or gDNA.

The sequence was obtained from a woman aged 70-85 years with acute or convalescent COVID-19. V usage is TRBV6-2 or TRBV6-3 and J usage is TRBJ2-2, with D possibly being TRBD1 (6 bases). Sequencing was performed on peripheral blood. The CDR3 region is CASSYSVRQVNTGELFF. CDR3 sequence (DNA): TGTGCCAGCAGTTATTCAGTGAGACAGGTCAACACCGGGGAGCTGTTTTTT.